The 9 T cell receptor beta chains below were found in one sample sequenced in a study of blood T cells in healthy people across ages. A J-beta primer mix and a sample-barcoded 5' primer were used in a second PCR of roughly 6 to 11 cycles. TCRdb recomputed calls from the 5' RACE reads with MiXCR, one row per CDR3 protein. The top ten clones hold around 30% of a sample with hundreds of thousands of distinct CDR3 sequences, roughly 41% of them seen once. Material for sequencing was blood. These TCRs come from a man of 80 years or more in good health.

The V call is TRBV5-1, the J call TRBJ1-1, with D uncertain. Germline loops: CDR1 SGHRS, CDR2 YFSETQ. CDR3 length: 14 residues. The germline V and J ends were trimmed by 2 bases and 3 bases, with 11 bases remaining between them. Here the CDR3 DNA reads TGCGCCAGCAGCTTTAAAGGACTCGACACTGAAGCTTTCTTT. Its protein is CASSFKGLDTEAFF.

This clonotype has a handful of counts. V gene TRBV6-2 or TRBV6-3 combines with J gene TRBJ2-1; D is perhaps TRBD1 or TRBD2 (5 bases each). The ends were cut back, 0 bases at V and 5 bases at J, with 14 bases in the middle. CDR1 and CDR2 (germline): MNHEY, SVGEGT. The CDR3 contains 16 residues. The CDR3 loop is CASSYSGGLDNNEQFF. The CDR3 coding sequence is TGTGCCAGCAGTTACTCAGGAGGTTTGGACAACAATGAGCAGTTCTTC.

Only a few counts were recorded for this clonotype. CDR3: CATSDLVLAGVGEQFF. CDR3 DNA sequence: TGTGCCACCAGTGATTTGGTGCTAGCGGGAGTGGGTGAGCAGTTCTTC. The chain carries TRBV24-1 and TRBJ2-1; 10 nucleotides align to TRBD2. Germline CDR1 and CDR2: KGHDR and SFDVKD. The CDR3 runs to 16 residues. The V gene end was trimmed by 0 bases and the J gene end by 9 bases; junction bases not matched to a gene: 7.

This clonotype was picked up a small number of times. The chain is built from TRBV5-1 and TRBJ2-7, with 12 nucleotides matching TRBD1. The V gene's germline CDR1 is SGHRS and CDR2 YFSETQ. This CDR3 spans 17 amino acids. Losses at the gene ends were 0 bases for V and 4 bases for J; bases not matched to a gene: 8. CDR3 region: CASSLVGGTGGFYEQYF. CDR3 sequence (DNA): TGCGCCAGCAGCTTGGTTGGGGGGACAGGGGGCTTTTACGAGCAGTACTTC.

V and J are TRBV29-1 and TRBJ1-5, with no clear D. The germline V gene has CDR1 SQVTM and CDR2 ANQGSEA. The CDR3 extends over 13 amino acids. Trimming left V 6 bases short and J 2 bases short, with 11 bases between. The CDR3 coding sequence is TGCAGCGTCGCAAGCTCGGGCAATCAGCCCCAGCATTTT. Translating gives CSVASSGNQPQHF.

The CDR3 protein is CASSPYRGRLVETQYF. Written as DNA, the CDR3 is TGCGCCAGCAGCCCCTACAGGGGGCGCTTGGTAGAGACCCAGTACTTC. The chain carries TRBV5-1 and TRBJ2-5, with TRBD1 matching over 9 bases. V shed 4 bases and J 4 bases; nucleotides not matched to a gene: 11. The V gene's germline CDR1 is SGHRS and CDR2 YFSETQ. The CDR3 is 16 residues long.

J is TRBJ1-1 and V is TRBV7-2, with D unresolved. The length of the CDR3 is 15 residues. The germline CDR1 and CDR2 sequences are SGHTA and FQGNSA. V dropped 2 bases and J dropped 1 base, with 11 bases sitting between them. The CDR3 protein is CASSLSEVWNTEAFF. The CDR3 nucleotides are TGTGCCAGCAGCTTATCCGAGGTGTGGAACACTGAAGCTTTCTTT.

The chain uses TRBV7-9 and TRBJ1-3; 7 nucleotides line up with TRBD1. This CDR3 is built from 16 residues. Germline CDR1 reads SEHNR; CDR2 reads FQNEAQ (reference sequence). Trimming cost V 1 base and J 4 bases; bases outside gene matches: 7. CDR3 sequence (DNA): TGTGCCAGCAGCTTAGACGACAGGGTGTACGGAAACACCATATATTTT. This gives the protein CASSLDDRVYGNTIYF.

This clonotype was seen repeatedly, ten times or more. The CDR3 sequence is CASSLWTSGSSNEQFF. CDR3 nucleotides: TGTGCCAGCAGCCTCTGGACTAGCGGGAGTAGCAATGAGCAGTTCTTC. The chain joins TRBV7-2 to TRBJ2-1, with TRBD2 matching 13 bases. The CDR3 length is 16 residues. Losses at the gene ends were 5 bases for V and 6 bases for J; bases not matched to a gene: 7. Germline V lookup: CDR1 SGHTA, CDR2 FQGNSA.